This T cell receptor beta chain was captured by sequencing in a study of blood T cell repertoires in COVID-19. Per the original data handling: Amplification of reference gene primers was used by the study to estimate nucleated cell counts. TCRdb keeps only in-frame clones here, not all; method: immunoSEQ multiplex PCR. The V and J calls and clone size were taken over from that table, and D and trimming were inferred from the DNA. The sample includes 270,000 or so clones, around 89% seen only once; the top ten take 1% to 1.5%. The trim removed 6 bases at V and 2 bases at J, leaving 12 bases unmatched. Germline V gene data show CDR1 as SEHNR and CDR2 as FQNEAQ (reference sequence). This CDR3 is built from 16 residues.

Sequenced material: PBMCs or T cells enriched from blood (not recorded which). The TCR originated in a woman between 40 and 50 years old with acute COVID-19. V is TRBV7-9 and J is TRBJ1-2, with TRBD1 identical over 7 bases. CDR3 nucleotide sequence: TGTGCCAGCAGAATAGTAGGCACAGGGGCCAACTATGGCTACACCTTC. Translation: CASRIVGTGANYGYTF.